This TCR beta chain is from a study of T cell responses to AZD1222 COVID-19 vaccine. Across the study: Second doses that came at about 4 or about 12 weeks were put together. The study, taken as a whole, reports: The donor cohort was predominantly white British with a female majority, and clonal diversity may have been underestimated.

Note on this clone: Its antigen remains unidentified.

Germline V gene sequence: CDR1 SGHKS, CDR2 YYEKEE (reference sequence). V lost 7 bases to trimming and J lost 7 bases, with 11 bases between them. The CDR3 spans 12 residues. TCRdb's table, derived via immunoSEQ multiplex PCR, lists solely in-frame clones and lacks some. The table has about 60,000 clones, 86% seen once. The sample here was peripheral blood, taken on day 0 of AZD1222 vaccination. The gene calls are TRBV5-5 and TRBJ1-4; the D gene is possibly TRBD1 (5 bases). The receptor's source is an adult in good health. The CDR3 protein is CASSSGVEKLFF. CDR3 nucleotide sequence: TGTGCCAGCTCCTCGGGGGTTGAAAAACTGTTTTTT.